The rows below give T cell receptor beta chains drawn from one sample of a study of Ad26.COV2.S vaccination and SARS-CoV-2 variants. Sequencing used immunoSEQ multiplex PCR; TCRdb keeps in-frame clones, though not all of them. The data hold around 300,000 clones, with about 90% observed a single time. The sample here was peripheral blood, taken in a trial of Ad26.COV2.S vaccine versus placebo. The receptors stem from a person aged 18-60 years who received the Ad26.COV2.S COVID-19 vaccine or a placebo. Both conserved end residues are part of each CDR3. D genes are given only for firm matches. Clone size is given for some rows only: seen once, a few or many times, or a class if the clone is expanded.

J gene | clone size | V gene | D gene | CDR3 DNA | CDR3 protein
TRBJ1-5 | - | TRBV27 | - | TGTGCCAGCAGTCCTATCGGTCCCCATAGCAATCAGCCCCAGCATTTT | CASSPIGPHSNQPQHF
TRBJ2-3 | - | TRBV19 | - | TGTGCCAGTAGTATGGCTGCAGGGGCAGATACGCAGTATTTT | CASSMAAGADTQYF
TRBJ1-2 | - | TRBV11-2 | TRBD1 | TGTGCCAGCAGCCCCACGACAGGGGTGGCTAACTATGGCTACACCTTC | CASSPTTGVANYGYTF
TRBJ2-7 | - | TRBV5-5 | - | TGTGCCAGCAGCTTGAAGGACGGCTACGAGCAGTACTTC | CASSLKDGYEQYF
TRBJ2-5 | - | TRBV11-2 | - | TGTGCCAGCAGCCCGAGTTATTCGTCTGAATGGGAGACCCAGTACTTC | CASSPSYSSEWETQYF
TRBJ2-1 | once | TRBV9 | TRBD2 | TGTGCCAGCAGCCCGCCAACTAGCGGGAGGTGGAATGAGCAGTTCTTC | CASSPPTSGRWNEQFF
TRBJ2-2 | - | TRBV7-2 | - | TGTGCCAGCAGCTTAGTCCTGGGGGAGCTGTTTTTT | CASSLVLGELFF
TRBJ2-5 | - | TRBV7-2 | - | TGTGCCAGCAGCCCCTCTGTTCAGGAGACCCAGTACTTC | CASSPSVQETQYF
TRBJ1-2 | - | TRBV30 | TRBD1 | TGTGCCTGGGAGGGACAGGGAAATGGCTACACCTTC | CAWEGQGNGYTF
TRBJ2-1 | - | TRBV29-1 | TRBD2 | TGCAGCGTTGAGGGACTAGCGGGTCCCAATGAGCAGTTCTTC | CSVEGLAGPNEQFF
TRBJ2-1 | - | TRBV4-3 | - | TGCGCCAGCAGCCTACAAGGGGCGAATGAGCAGTTCTTC | CASSLQGANEQFF
TRBJ2-3 | - | TRBV13 | TRBD1 | TGTGCCAGCAGCCTGGGACAGGGGGCATGGGATACGCAGTATTTT | CASSLGQGAWDTQYF
TRBJ2-2 | once | TRBV25-1 | TRBD2 | TGTGCCAGCGGAAGACTAGCGGGTCACACCGGGGAGCTGTTTTTT | CASGRLAGHTGELFF
TRBJ2-2 | - | TRBV7-2 | - | TGTGCCAGCAGCCCCCAGACAGGGAACACCGGGGAGCTGTTTTTT | CASSPQTGNTGELFF
TRBJ1-5 | few | TRBV5-8 | - | TGTGCCAGCAGCTATTCTAGCAATCAGCCCCAGCATTTT | CASSYSSNQPQHF
TRBJ2-7 | - | TRBV4-1 | TRBD1 | TGCGCCAGCAGCCAAGCGACAGGGACCTACGAGCAGTACTTC | CASSQATGTYEQYF